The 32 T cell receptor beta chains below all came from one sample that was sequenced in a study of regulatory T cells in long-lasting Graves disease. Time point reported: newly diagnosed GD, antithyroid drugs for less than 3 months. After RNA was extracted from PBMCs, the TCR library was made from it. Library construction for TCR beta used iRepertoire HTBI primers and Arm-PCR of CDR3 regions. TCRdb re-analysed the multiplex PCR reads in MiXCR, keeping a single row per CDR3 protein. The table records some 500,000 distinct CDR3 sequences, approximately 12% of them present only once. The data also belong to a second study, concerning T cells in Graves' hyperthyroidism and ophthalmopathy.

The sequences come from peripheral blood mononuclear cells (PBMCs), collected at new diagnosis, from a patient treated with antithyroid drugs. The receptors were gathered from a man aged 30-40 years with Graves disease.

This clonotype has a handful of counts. CDR3 residues: CASGTDLFARFTDTQYF. DNA for the CDR3: TGTGCTAGTGGTACGGACCTATTTGCCCGATTCACAGATACGCAGTATTTT. This chain connects TRBV12-5 to TRBJ2-3; no reliable D call. The germline V and J ends were trimmed by 5 bases and 2 bases, with 20 bases remaining between them. Germline V gene data show CDR1 as LGHNT and CDR2 as FRNRAP. This CDR3 has 17 residues.

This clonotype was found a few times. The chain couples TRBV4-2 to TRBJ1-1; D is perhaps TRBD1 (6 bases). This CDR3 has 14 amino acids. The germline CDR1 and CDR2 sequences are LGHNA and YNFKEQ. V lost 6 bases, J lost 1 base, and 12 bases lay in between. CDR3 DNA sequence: TGTGCCAGCAGAGATACAGGGACGAACACTGAAGCTTTCTTT. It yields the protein CASRDTGTNTEAFF.

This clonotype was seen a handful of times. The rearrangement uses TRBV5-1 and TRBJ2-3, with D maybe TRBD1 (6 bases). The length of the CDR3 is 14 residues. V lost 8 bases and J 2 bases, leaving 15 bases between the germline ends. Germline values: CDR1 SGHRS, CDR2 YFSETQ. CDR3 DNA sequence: TGCGCCAGTCAGACAGGACCTTCCACAGATACGCAGTATTTT. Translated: CASQTGPSTDTQYF.

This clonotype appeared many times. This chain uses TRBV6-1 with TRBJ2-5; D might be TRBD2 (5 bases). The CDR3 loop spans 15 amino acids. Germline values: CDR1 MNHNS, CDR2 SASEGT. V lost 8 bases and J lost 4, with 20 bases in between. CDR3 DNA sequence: TGTGCCAGCCGCGGTGTTCGTACTAGGGTAGAGACCCAGTACTTC. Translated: CASRGVRTRVETQYF.

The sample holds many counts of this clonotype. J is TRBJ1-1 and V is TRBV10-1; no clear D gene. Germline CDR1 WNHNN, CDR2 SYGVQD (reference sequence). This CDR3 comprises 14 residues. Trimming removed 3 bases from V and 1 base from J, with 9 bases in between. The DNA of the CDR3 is TGCGCCAGCAGTGATTGGCAGGAGAACACTGAAGCTTTCTTT. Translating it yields CASSDWQENTEAFF.

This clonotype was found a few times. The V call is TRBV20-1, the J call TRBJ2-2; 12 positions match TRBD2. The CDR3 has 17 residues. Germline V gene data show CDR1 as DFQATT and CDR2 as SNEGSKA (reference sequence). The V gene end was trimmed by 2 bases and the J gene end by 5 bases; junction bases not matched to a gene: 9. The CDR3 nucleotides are TGCAGTGCTAGACCGCCTAGCGGGAGGGCGAGGACCGGGGAGCTGTTTTTT. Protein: CSARPPSGRARTGELFF.

CDR3 amino acids: CASSGTIGLAGVYEQYF. In nucleotides, the CDR3 is TGTGCCAGCAGCGGGACGATCGGACTAGCGGGAGTGTACGAGCAGTACTTC. The chain is built from TRBV5-5 and TRBJ2-7; 13 nucleotides match TRBD2. Losses at the gene ends were 4 bases for V and 4 bases for J; bases not matched to a gene: 11. The germline gives CDR1 SGHKS, CDR2 YYEKEE (reference sequence). The CDR3 covers 17 residues.

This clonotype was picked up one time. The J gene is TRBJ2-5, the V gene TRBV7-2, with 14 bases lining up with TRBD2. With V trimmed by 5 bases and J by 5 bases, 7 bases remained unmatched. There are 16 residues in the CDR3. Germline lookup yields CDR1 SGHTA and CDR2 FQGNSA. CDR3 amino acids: CASSVGTSGRGETQYF. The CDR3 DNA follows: TGTGCCAGCAGCGTCGGGACTAGCGGGAGAGGTGAGACCCAGTACTTC.

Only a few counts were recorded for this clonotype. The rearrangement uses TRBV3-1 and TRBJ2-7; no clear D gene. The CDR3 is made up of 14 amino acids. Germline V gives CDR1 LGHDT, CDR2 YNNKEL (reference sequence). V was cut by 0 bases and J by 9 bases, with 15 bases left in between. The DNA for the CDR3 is TGTGCCAGCAGCCAAGACTTGTCTAACCGGCCGCAGTACTTC. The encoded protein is CASSQDLSNRPQYF.

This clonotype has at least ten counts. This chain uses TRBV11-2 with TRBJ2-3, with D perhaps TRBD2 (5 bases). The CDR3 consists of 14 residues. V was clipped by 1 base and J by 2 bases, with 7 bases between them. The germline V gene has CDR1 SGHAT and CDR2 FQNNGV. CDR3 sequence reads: CASSLGRATDTQYF. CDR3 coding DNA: TGTGCCAGCAGCTTAGGGCGGGCCACAGATACGCAGTATTTT.

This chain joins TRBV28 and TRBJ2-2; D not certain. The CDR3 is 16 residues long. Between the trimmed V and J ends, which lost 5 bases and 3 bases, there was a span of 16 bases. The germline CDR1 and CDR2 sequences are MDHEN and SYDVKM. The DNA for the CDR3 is TGTGCCAGCAGTAAGGGCCAGAACACCTACACCGGGGAGCTGTTTTTT. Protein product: CASSKGQNTYTGELFF.

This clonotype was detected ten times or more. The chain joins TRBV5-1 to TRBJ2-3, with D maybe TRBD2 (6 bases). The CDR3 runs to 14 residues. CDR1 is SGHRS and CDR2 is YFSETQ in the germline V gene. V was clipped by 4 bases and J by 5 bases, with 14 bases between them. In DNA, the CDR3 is TGCGCCAGCAGCCCGATCGACGGGGGAGATACGCAGTATTTT. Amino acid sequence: CASSPIDGGDTQYF.

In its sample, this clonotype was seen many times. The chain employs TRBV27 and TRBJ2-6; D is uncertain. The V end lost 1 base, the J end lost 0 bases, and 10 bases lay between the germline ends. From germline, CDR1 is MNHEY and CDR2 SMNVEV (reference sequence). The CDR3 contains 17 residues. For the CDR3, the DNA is TGTGCCAGCAGTTTATTAAGCAGCCACTCTGGGGCCAACGTCCTGACTTTC. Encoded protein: CASSLLSSHSGANVLTF.

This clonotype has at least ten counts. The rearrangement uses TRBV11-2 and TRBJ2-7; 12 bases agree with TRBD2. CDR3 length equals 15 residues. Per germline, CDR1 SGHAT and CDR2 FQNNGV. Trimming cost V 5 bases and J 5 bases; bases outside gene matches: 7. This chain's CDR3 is CASSPGLAGSHEQYF. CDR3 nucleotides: TGTGCCAGCAGCCCCGGACTAGCGGGATCCCACGAGCAGTACTTC.

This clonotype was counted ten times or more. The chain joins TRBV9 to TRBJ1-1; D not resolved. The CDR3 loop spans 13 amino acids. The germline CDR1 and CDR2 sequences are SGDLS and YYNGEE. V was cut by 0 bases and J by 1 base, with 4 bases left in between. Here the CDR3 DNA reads TGTGCCAGCAGCGTAGCTCAGAACACTGAAGCTTTCTTT. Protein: CASSVAQNTEAFF. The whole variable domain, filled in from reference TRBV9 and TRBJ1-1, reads DSGVTQTPKHLITATGQRVTLRCSPRSGDLSVYWYQQSLDQGLQFLIQYYNGEERAKGNILERFSAQQFPDLHSELNLSSLELGDSALYFCASSVAQNTEAFFGQGTRLTVV.

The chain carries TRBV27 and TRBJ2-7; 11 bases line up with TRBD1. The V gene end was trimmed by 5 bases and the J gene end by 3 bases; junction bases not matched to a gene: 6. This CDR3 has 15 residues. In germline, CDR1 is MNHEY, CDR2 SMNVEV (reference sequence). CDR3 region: CASSLWTGGGYEQYF. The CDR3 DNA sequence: TGTGCCAGCAGTCTCTGGACAGGGGGCGGCTACGAGCAGTACTTC.

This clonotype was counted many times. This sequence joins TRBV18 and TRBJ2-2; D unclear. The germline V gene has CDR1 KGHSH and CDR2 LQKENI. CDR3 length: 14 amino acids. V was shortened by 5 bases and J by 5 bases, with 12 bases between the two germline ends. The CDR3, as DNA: TGTGCCAGCTCAACCGCGGAGATAACCGGGGAGCTGTTTTTT. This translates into CASSTAEITGELFF.

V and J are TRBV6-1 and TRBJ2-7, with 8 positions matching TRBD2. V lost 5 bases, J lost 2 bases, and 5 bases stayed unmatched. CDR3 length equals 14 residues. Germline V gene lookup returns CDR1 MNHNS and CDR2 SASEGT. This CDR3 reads CASSRMGLAYEQYF. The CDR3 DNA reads TGTGCCAGCAGTCGTATGGGACTAGCCTACGAGCAGTACTTC.

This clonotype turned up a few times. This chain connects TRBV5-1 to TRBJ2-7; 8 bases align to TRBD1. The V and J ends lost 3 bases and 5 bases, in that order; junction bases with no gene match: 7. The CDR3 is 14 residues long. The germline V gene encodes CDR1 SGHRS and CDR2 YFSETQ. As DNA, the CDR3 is TGCGCCAGCAGCTCATGGACAGGGTTGAACGAGCAGTACTTC. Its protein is CASSSWTGLNEQYF.

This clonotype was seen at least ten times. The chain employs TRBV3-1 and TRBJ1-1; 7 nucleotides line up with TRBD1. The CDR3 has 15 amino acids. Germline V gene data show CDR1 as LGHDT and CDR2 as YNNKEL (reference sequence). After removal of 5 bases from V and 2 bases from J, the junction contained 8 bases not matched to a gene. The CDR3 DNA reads TGTGCCAGCAGCTTACCGGGACAGATCAACACTGAAGCTTTCTTT. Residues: CASSLPGQINTEAFF.

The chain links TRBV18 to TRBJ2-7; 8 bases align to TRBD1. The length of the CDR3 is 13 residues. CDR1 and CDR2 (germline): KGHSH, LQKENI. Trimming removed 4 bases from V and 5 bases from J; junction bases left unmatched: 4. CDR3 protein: CASSLLQGDEQYF. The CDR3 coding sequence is TGTGCCAGCTCACTTTTACAGGGGGACGAGCAGTACTTC.

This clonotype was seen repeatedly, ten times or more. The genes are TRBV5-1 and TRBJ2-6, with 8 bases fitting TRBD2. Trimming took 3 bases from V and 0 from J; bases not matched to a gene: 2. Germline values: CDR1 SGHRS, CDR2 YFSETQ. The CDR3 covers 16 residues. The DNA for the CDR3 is TGCGCCAGCAGCTCGGGGGGGTCCTCTGGGGCCAACGTCCTGACTTTC. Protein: CASSSGGSSGANVLTF.

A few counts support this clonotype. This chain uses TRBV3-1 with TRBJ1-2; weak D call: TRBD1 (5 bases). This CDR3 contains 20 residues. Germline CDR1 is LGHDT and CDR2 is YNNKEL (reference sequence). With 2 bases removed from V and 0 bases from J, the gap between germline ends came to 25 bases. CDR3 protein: CASSQTPRGGLTGTNYGYTF. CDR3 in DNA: TGTGCCAGCAGCCAAACTCCTAGGGGCGGACTGACTGGGACTAACTATGGCTACACCTTC.

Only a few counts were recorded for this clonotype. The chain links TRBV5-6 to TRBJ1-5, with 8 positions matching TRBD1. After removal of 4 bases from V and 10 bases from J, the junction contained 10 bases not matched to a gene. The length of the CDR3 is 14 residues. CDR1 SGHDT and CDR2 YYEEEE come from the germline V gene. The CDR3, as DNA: TGTGCCAGCAGCATAGGACAGGGAGAGGGACCCCAGCATTTT. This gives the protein CASSIGQGEGPQHF.

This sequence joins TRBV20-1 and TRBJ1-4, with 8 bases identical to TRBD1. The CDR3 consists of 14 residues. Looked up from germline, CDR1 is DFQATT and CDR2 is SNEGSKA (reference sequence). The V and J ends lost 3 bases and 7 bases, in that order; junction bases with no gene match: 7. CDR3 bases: TGCAGTGCTAGTTACGGACAGGGTCTTGAAAAACTGTTTTTT. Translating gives CSASYGQGLEKLFF.

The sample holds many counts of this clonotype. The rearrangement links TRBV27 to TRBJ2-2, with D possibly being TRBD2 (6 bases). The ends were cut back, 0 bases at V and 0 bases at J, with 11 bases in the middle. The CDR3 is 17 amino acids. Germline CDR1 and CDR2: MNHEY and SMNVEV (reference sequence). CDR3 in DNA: TGTGCCAGCAGTTTATCGCCAGCGGGCGCGAACACCGGGGAGCTGTTTTTT. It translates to CASSLSPAGANTGELFF.

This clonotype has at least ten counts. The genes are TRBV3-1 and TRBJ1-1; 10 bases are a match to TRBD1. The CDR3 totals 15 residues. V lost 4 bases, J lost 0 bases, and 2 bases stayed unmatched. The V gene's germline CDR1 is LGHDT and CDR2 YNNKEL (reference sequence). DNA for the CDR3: TGTGCCAGCAGCCCGACAGGGGGCGTGAACACTGAAGCTTTCTTT. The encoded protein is CASSPTGGVNTEAFF.

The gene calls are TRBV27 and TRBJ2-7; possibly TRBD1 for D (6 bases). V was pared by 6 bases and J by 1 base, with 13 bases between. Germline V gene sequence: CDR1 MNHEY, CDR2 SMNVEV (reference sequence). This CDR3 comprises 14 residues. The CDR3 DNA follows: TGTGCCAGCAGACCCCGGACAGCATCCTACGAGCAGTACTTC. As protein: CASRPRTASYEQYF.

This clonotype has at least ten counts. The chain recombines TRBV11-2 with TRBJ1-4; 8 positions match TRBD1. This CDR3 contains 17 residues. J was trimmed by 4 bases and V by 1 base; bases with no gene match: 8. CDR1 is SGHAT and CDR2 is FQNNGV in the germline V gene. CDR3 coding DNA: TGTGCCAGCAGCTTAGCTGGCAGGGGGCCGGATAATGAAAAACTGTTTTTT. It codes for CASSLAGRGPDNEKLFF.

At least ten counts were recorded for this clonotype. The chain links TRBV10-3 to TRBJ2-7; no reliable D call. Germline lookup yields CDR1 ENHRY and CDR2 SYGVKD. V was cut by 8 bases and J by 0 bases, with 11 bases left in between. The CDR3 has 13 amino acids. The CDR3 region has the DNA TGTGCCATCGGGCCGGAGAGCTCCTACGAGCAGTACTTC. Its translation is CAIGPESSYEQYF.

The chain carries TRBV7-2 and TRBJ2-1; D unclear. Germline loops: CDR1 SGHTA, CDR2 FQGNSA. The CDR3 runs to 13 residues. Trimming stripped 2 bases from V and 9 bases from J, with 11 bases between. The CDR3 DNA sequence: TGTGCCAGCAGCTTAACGAGAGATGGTGAGCAGTTCTTC. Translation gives CASSLTRDGEQFF.

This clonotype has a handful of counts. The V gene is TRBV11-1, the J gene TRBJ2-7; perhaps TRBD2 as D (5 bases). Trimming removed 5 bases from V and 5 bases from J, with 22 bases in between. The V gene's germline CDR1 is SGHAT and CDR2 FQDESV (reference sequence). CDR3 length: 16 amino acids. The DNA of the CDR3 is TGTGCCAGCAGCCAAGAGGGCGGCTCAAAGATGGACGAGCAGTACTTC. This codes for CASSQEGGSKMDEQYF.